This T cell receptor beta chain is from a study of beta chain features in type 1 diabetes (dated by TCRdb to 2016 to 2019). Context from the whole study: Mean age, gender distribution, total cell number and subset yield did not differ between patients and healthy donors. A total of 90 million to 130 million sorted cells were examined across all samples, and a strong correlation was observed between cell number per subset and RNA yield. In the study, TCRB repertoires of sorted circulating CD4+ T cell subsets from recently diagnosed type 1 diabetes patients were compared with those of matched healthy donors. Regulatory and stem cell-like memory subsets were isolated from only 8 patients and about eight healthy donors, whereas naive and central memory subsets came from all 30 or so donors. Study-wide findings and limitations: Naive, central memory and regulatory TCRB repertoires appeared to be more similar among patients than among healthy donors. Type 1 diabetes patients showed a moderate but significant shortening of TCRB CDR3 length in all four CD4+ subsets. PCR might favor shorter templates, but patient and control samples were amplified and corrected together, so any skew would affect both groups equally. Because small numbers of individuals were included in the HLA sub-analyses, any influence of HLA type on TCRB rearrangement was left unresolved. Because cDNA rather than genomic DNA was sequenced, highly expressing activated cells could have been over-represented, although no difference in activation and CD3 levels was found between groups. Fewer insertions and more nucleotide deletions at VDJ recombination sites were observed in patients with type 1 diabetes, implying thymic rearrangement abnormalities.

The entire isolated RNA was reverse transcribed using the High Capacity cDNA Reverse Transcription Kit, and thus expressed TCRB transcripts were sequenced. Deep immunoSEQ sequencing was applied to naive, central memory and regulatory T cell samples, giving an average of roughly 3.5 million total reads per sample. Sorted cells were lysed in RLT buffer, and RNA was extracted using DNase-treated RNeasy Micro or Mini kits according to cell number. Each cell subset was processed separately to prevent cross-contamination, with patient and healthy donor samples processed together. The immunoSEQ multiplex PCR was used to amplify TCRB sequences from cDNA, generating 87-bp fragments that spanned the CDR3 region. Sequencing of the amplicons was done on the Illumina HiSeq platform. Concerning the study's data processing: Synthetic template baselines were used to correct PCR bias computationally, reads within Hamming distance 2 were collapsed together, and singletons that could not be merged were discarded. Reads were aligned against IMGT so that V, D and J genes, CDR3 length and insertions or deletions at six rearrangement sites could be assigned. Within each subset, clonotype counts were normalized to sorted cell number, and only after that were true diversity and Gini coefficients computed with the tcR R package. The overlap coefficient, calculated on TCRB nucleotide sequences, was used to quantify repertoire sharing. Out-of-frame TCRB sequences from naive cells were analyzed as a proxy for the pre-selection repertoire. Imported from immuneACCESS, the table was reduced by TCRdb to in-frame sequences with V and J called. These copies leave out some clones; in studies compared against another copy, an unresolved V gene accounts for under half, and the cause of the remainder is not known. D and trimming were read from the DNA, whereas the V and J calls and clone size are those reported in that table. This sample is represented by approximately 340,000 clones; less than 15% of them were singletons. Under 0.02% of the sample rests with the top ten.

From each donor, a single peripheral blood sample of about 110 mL on average was drawn into heparinised tubes. A BD FACSAria II and a panel including CD45RO, CCR7, CD25, CD127, CD95 and CD27 were used to sort naive, central memory, regulatory and stem cell-like memory CD4+ T cells. Purity was above 95% for every sorted population. PBMCs were isolated right away by Lymphoprep density gradient centrifugation and were stained directly, without culture. So that batch effects would be minimized, each experiment stained and sorted samples in pairs, pairing one healthy donor with one patient. In this sample, this clone turned up a few times. Its antigen remains unidentified. No qualities accompany the bases; no much larger clone lies one base away. The junction shows trimming of 3 bases on V and 3 bases on J, plus 15 bases between the germline ends. Per the germline V gene, MDHEN is the CDR1 and SYDVKM is the CDR2. The CDR3 measures 15 amino acids from cysteine to phenylalanine. Solely the CDR3 DNA is kept, with 45 bases framed from the first base.

In this chain, TRBV28 is recombined with TRBJ2-7; TRBD2 is perhaps the D gene, given 5 matching bases. This TCR was sampled from a woman in her late teens or twenties in good health. The sequenced sample was naive CD4+ T cells from blood. The sample's cell subset or site label, in plain terms: true naive CD4+ T cells. This receptor has the CDR3 CASSLIGGPIYEQYF. The DNA sequence follows: TGTGCCAGCAGTTTGATCGGAGGACCTATCTACGAGCAGTACTTC.